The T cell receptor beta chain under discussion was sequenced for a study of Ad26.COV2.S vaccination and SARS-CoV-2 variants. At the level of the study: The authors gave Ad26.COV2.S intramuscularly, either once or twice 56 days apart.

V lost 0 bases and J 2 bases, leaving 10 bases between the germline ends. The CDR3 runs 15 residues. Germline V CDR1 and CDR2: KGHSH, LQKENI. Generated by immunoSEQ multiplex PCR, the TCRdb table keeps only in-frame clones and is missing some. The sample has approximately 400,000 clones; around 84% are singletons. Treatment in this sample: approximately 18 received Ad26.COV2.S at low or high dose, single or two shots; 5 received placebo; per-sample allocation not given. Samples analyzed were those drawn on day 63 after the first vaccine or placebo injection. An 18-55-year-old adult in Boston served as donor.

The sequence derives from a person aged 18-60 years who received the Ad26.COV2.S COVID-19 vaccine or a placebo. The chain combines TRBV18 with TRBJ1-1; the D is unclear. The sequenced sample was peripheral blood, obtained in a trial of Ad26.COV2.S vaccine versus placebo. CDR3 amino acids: CASSPPHSLNTEAFF. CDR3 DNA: TGTGCCAGCTCACCACCGCACAGCCTTAACACTGAAGCTTTCTTT.